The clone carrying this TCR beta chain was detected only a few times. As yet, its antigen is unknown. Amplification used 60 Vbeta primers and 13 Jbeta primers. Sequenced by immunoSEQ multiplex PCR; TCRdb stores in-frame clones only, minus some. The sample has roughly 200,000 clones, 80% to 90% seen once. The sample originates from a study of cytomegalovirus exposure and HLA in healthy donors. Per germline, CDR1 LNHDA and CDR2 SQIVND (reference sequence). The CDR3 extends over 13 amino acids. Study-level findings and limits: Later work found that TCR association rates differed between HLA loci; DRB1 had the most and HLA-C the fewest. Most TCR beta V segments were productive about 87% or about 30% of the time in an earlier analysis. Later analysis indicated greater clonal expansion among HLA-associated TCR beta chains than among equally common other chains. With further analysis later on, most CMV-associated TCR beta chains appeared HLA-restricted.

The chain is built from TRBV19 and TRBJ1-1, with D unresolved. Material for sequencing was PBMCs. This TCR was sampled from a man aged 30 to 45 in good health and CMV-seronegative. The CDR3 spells CGTTAGPNTEAFF. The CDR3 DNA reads TGTGGGACTACTGCCGGGCCTAATACTGAAGCTTTCTTT.